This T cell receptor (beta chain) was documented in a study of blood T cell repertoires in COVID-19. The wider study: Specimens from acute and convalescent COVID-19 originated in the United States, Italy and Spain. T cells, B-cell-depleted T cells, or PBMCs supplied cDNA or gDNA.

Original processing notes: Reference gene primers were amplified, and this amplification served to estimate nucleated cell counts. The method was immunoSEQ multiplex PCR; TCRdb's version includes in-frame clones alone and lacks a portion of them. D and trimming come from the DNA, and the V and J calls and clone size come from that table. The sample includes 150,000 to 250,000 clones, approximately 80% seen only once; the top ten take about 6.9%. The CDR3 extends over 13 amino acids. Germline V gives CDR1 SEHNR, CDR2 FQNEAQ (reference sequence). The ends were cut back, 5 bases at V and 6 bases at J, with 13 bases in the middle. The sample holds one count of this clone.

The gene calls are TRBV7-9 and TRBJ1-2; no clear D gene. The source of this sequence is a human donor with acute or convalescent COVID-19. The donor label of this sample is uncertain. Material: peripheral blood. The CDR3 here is CASSPPWADGYTF. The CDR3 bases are TGTGCCAGCAGCCCCCCGTGGGCTGATGGCTACACCTTC. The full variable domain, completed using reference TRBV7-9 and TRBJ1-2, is DTGVSQNPRHKITKRGQNVTFRCDPISEHNRLYWYRQTLGQGPEFLTYFQNEAQLEKSRLLSDRFSAERPKGSFSTLEIQRTEQGDSAMYLCASSPPWADGYTFGSGTRLTVV.